These T cell receptor beta chains were read from a single sample in a study of T cell responses to AZD1222 COVID-19 vaccine. Measured with immunoSEQ multiplex PCR; TCRdb has only the in-frame clones, and not every one. Among 95,000 to 120,000 clones, approximately 88% were seen once, and the ten largest hold under 6.5%. Sequencing used peripheral blood, obtained 28 days after the second AZD1222 dose. The source of these receptors is an adult who received the AZD1222 COVID-19 vaccine. CDR3s include the opening cysteine and the closing phenylalanine or tryptophan. The D gene is left open where the match is weak. Size is omitted from some rows. Given values are once, few, many or a class for expanded clones.

>TRBV29-1|-|TRBJ1-2|TRBD1
TGCAGCGTTGGGGGGGACAGGGTCTATGGCTACACCTTC
CSVGGDRVYGYTF
>TRBV7-9|-|TRBJ2-2|-
TGTGCCAGCAGCTTAGTAGCATGGGTGAACACCGGGGAGCTGTTTTTT
CASSLVAWVNTGELFF
>TRBV20-1|-|TRBJ1-5|-
TGCAGTGCTAGTTTACGGGGGGCTTTCGATCAGCCCCAGCATTTT
CSASLRGAFDQPQHF
>TRBV5-1|-|TRBJ1-2|-
TGCGCCAGCAGTTTGGGGGACGTCGGCGGCTACACCTTC
CASSLGDVGGYTF
>TRBV6-5|-|TRBJ1-6|-
TGTGCCACCGATAACGGGGCTAATTCCACACCCCTCCACTTT
CATDNGANSTPLHF
>TRBV7-9|medium-sized|TRBJ2-7|TRBD2
TGTGCCAGCAGCGGCTTAGCGGGGCGCGTCAACGAGCAGTACTTC
CASSGLAGRVNEQYF
>TRBV5-5|-|TRBJ1-1|-
TGTGCCAGCTCCCAAGGAGGAAGCACTGAAGCTTTCTTT
CASSQGGSTEAFF
>TRBV5-5|-|TRBJ1-1|-
TGTGCCAGCAGCCCGAGAGTATTGAACACTGAAGCTTTCTTT
CASSPRVLNTEAFF
>TRBV6-5|-|TRBJ1-5|-
TGTGCCAGCAGTTACGCGTGGGACAAGCCCCAGCATTTT
CASSYAWDKPQHF
>TRBV24-1|-|TRBJ1-5|-
TGTGCCACCAGTGACCCCCCAAGCCGCAATCAGCCCCAGCATTTT
CATSDPPSRNQPQHF
>TRBV5-4|once|TRBJ2-3|-
TGTGCCAGCAGCTTGTTTTCGGGGACCGCAGGTACGCAGTATTTT
CASSLFSGTAGTQYF
>TRBV19|-|TRBJ1-2|TRBD1
TGTGCCATTCGGACAGGGGCGGACTTC
CAIRTGADF
>TRBV7-6|few|TRBJ2-1|-
TGTGCCAGCAGCTCACTAACTGGACAGAGCTCCTACAATGAGCAGTTCTTC
CASSSLTGQSSYNEQFF
>TRBV2|once|TRBJ2-7|TRBD1
TGTGCCAGCAGTGAGAGGGGACAGGGCCACTACGAGCAGTACTTC
CASSERGQGHYEQYF
>TRBV7-2|-|TRBJ2-3|-
TGTGCCAGCAGCTTTGGGTTTACAGATACGCAGTATTTT
CASSFGFTDTQYF
>TRBV6-2/TRBV6-3|once|TRBJ1-1|-
TGTGCCAGCAGTTACGGGGCAGAGACGGGTGAAGCTTTCTTT
CASSYGAETGEAFF
>TRBV13|once|TRBJ2-1|-
TGTGCCAGCAGCTTAGCAGAATACAATGAGCAGTTCTTC
CASSLAEYNEQFF
>TRBV18|-|TRBJ1-1|-
TGTGCCAGCTCACCACCTTCTCCGACAGCCCTGAACACTGAAGCTTTCTTT
CASSPPSPTALNTEAFF
>TRBV11-3|-|TRBJ1-1|TRBD1
TGTGCCAGCAGCCGGACAGGGATCCCTGAAGCTTTCTTT
CASSRTGIPEAFF
>TRBV5-5|-|TRBJ2-3|-
TGTGCCAGCAGCTTGCCGATCTCCGGTCCCACAGATACGCAGTATTTT
CASSLPISGPTDTQYF
>TRBV28|-|TRBJ1-1|TRBD1
TGTGCCAGCAGTTACGGGACAGCCCCTCGGGCTTTCTTT
CASSYGTAPRAFF
>TRBV5-6|-|TRBJ2-1|-
TGTGCCAGCAGCAAGCCGACGGGATACTTTTTGAGCAATGAGCAGTTCTTC
CASSKPTGYFLSNEQFF
>TRBV5-1|-|TRBJ1-4|-
TGCGCCAGCAGCGGGGGGCTTGTGGCAACTAATGAAAAACTGTTTTTT
CASSGGLVATNEKLFF
>TRBV3-1/TRBV3-2|-|TRBJ1-3|-
TGTGCCAGCAGCCAAGATCCGGGGGCCTCTGGAAACACCATATATTTT
CASSQDPGASGNTIYF
>TRBV24-1|-|TRBJ2-7|-
TGTGCCACGACACCACAGGGGACTAGTATAGAGTACGAGCAGTACTTC
CATTPQGTSIEYEQYF
>TRBV4-3|-|TRBJ1-6|-
TGCGCCAGCAGCCCCCAAGTCAGTTCGGGGTATAATTCACCCCTCCACTTT
CASSPQVSSGYNSPLHF
>TRBV6-5|-|TRBJ1-2|-
TGTGCCAGCAGTTCCGACAGGAGCTATGGCTACACCTTC
CASSSDRSYGYTF
>TRBV7-9|-|TRBJ1-1|-
TGTGCCAGCAGCTTAGTACAGATAGAGCGGAACACTGAAGCTTTCTTT
CASSLVQIERNTEAFF
>TRBV12-3/TRBV12-4|once|TRBJ1-1|-
TGTGCCAGCAGTTCAGGGAATCGGAGAGCTTTCTTT
CASSSGNRRAFF
>TRBV7-3|-|TRBJ2-1|-
TGTGCCAGCAGCCCCGAGTTGGTAGCCCCTACTAGCTCCTACAATGAGCAGTTCTTC
CASSPELVAPTSSYNEQFF
>TRBV4-3|-|TRBJ2-1|-
TGCGCCAGCAGCCAAGAAGGCGGGGCAGACTCCTACAATGAGCAGTTCTTC
CASSQEGGADSYNEQFF
>TRBV12-3/TRBV12-4|-|TRBJ2-3|-
TGTGCCAGCAGTTTATGGGGCACAGATACGCAGTATTTT
CASSLWGTDTQYF
>TRBV5-1|-|TRBJ1-1|TRBD1
TGCGCCAGCAGCTTCTTTTCAGGGGGCTCGTTTTCGTTCACTGAAGCTTTCTTT
CASSFFSGGSFSFTEAFF
>TRBV6-5|-|TRBJ2-7|TRBD1
TGTGCCAGCAGTTACTCGGGACAGTCCTACGAGCAGTACTTC
CASSYSGQSYEQYF
>TRBV19|once|TRBJ1-5|-
TGTGCCAGTAGGGTGGCTGTAAGCAATCAGCCCCAGCATTTT
CASRVAVSNQPQHF
>TRBV10-3|-|TRBJ2-1|TRBD1
TGTGCCATCAGTGTGACAGGGGGCGGCTCCTACAATGAGCAGTTCTTC
CAISVTGGGSYNEQFF
>TRBV10-2|-|TRBJ1-1|TRBD1
TGCGCCAGCGGAACAGGGGGCGGGCTGGTCGCTGAAGCTTTCTTT
CASGTGGGLVAEAFF
>TRBV27|-|TRBJ1-2|-
TGTGCCAGCAGTCCCCGGGGAGGGGCACCTCACAACTATGGCTACACCTTC
CASSPRGGAPHNYGYTF
>TRBV10-3|-|TRBJ2-2|TRBD1
TGTGCCATCAGTGACGGGACAGACACCGGGGAGCTGTTTTTT
CAISDGTDTGELFF
>TRBV6-2/TRBV6-3|-|TRBJ2-3|-
TGTGCCAGCAGTTACTTCCTCGGGGGAGATACGCAGTATTTT
CASSYFLGGDTQYF
>TRBV5-8|-|TRBJ1-3|TRBD1
TGTGCCAGCAGGGACAGGGGGTCTGGAAACACCATATATTTT
CASRDRGSGNTIYF
>TRBV19|-|TRBJ1-5|-
TGTGCCAGTAGTCCCCAGGAGGGGGTAGGCAATCAGCCCCAGCATTTT
CASSPQEGVGNQPQHF
>TRBV7-2|few|TRBJ1-5|-
TGTGCCAGCATCAATTCACCGGGAGGGCAGCCCCAGCATTTT
CASINSPGGQPQHF
>TRBV27|-|TRBJ1-1|TRBD1
TGTGCCAGCAGTTTGGCCAGGGGGACTGAAGCTTTCTTT
CASSLARGTEAFF
>TRBV12-5|-|TRBJ2-1|-
TGTGCTAGTGGTTTGGCGAATGAGCAGTTCTTC
CASGLANEQFF